The rows below give T cell receptor beta chains drawn from one sample of a study of cytomegalovirus exposure and HLA in healthy donors. Clones were read by immunoSEQ multiplex PCR, and TCRdb kept only the in-frame ones, dropping some. The sample carries 180,000 or so clones, 70% to 90% recorded once. Sequencing was done on a sample of PBMCs. The receptors shown here come from a young man in good health and CMV-seropositive. The CDR3 runs from the conserved cysteine through the conserved F or W. The D gene is left open where the match is weak. Size tells how often a clone was seen (once, few, many) or the class of an expanded clone, and some rows leave it out.

TRBV11-2,.,.,TRBJ1-1,TGTGCCAGCAGCTTAACAGGGACTGAAGCTTTCTTT,CASSLTGTEAFF
TRBV5-4,.,.,TRBJ1-1,TGTGCCAGCACCAAAAGGGGGAGAGACACTGAAGCTTTCTTT,CASTKRGRDTEAFF
TRBV11-2,.,.,TRBJ1-6,TGTGCCAGCAGCCCCCGTAGAGGGGGAAATTCACCCCTCCACTTT,CASSPRRGGNSPLHF
TRBV29-1,TRBD2,few,TRBJ2-3,TGCAGCGGGACCTCGGGACTAGCAGCTACAGATACGCAGTATTTT,CSGTSGLAATDTQYF
TRBV4-1,.,.,TRBJ2-5,TGCGCCAGCAGCCCGGGCCCGGGGGAGACCCAGTACTTC,CASSPGPGETQYF
TRBV10-1,.,.,TRBJ2-7,TGCGCCAGCAGTGATCGCAGCAGGGGCGGAGGTGAGCAGTACTTC,CASSDRSRGGGEQYF
TRBV12-5,.,.,TRBJ2-3,TGTGCTAGTGGTTTGGTTTCTCACGGGACAGATACGCAGTATTTT,CASGLVSHGTDTQYF
TRBV4-3,TRBD2,few,TRBJ2-7,TGCGCCAGCAGCCAAGCCCTAGCGGGAGACTACGAGCAGTACTTC,CASSQALAGDYEQYF
TRBV18,.,.,TRBJ1-1,TGTGCCAGCTCACCTACATGGAACACTGAAGCTTTCTTT,CASSPTWNTEAFF
TRBV30,TRBD1,.,TRBJ1-5,TGTGCCTGGAGCGGTCAGGGGGGTCAGCCCCAGCATTTT,CAWSGQGGQPQHF
TRBV9,.,.,TRBJ1-1,TGTGCCAGCAGCGTAGGCCCAGGGGTGAACACTGAAGCTTTCTTT,CASSVGPGVNTEAFF
TRBV27,.,.,TRBJ2-4,TGTGCCAGCAGCACGTGGGGGGGGGCAGGCAAAAACATTCAGTACTTC,CASSTWGGAGKNIQYF
TRBV25-1,.,.,TRBJ2-7,TGTGCCAGCAGTCCGGCCCCGGAGGTCAACGAGCAGTACTTC,CASSPAPEVNEQYF
TRBV21-1,.,.,TRBJ2-1,TGTGCCAGCAGCAAAGCGCGAAAGCGGGGGGACTCCTACAATGAGCAGTTCTTC,CASSKARKRGDSYNEQFF
TRBV7-8,TRBD2,.,TRBJ2-5,TGTGCCAGCAGAACATGGGGGGGGAGCCAGGTTGAGACCCAGTACTTC,CASRTWGGSQVETQYF
TRBV4-3,.,.,TRBJ2-7,TGCGCCAGCAGCCAAGATGGCGGGTTCGAGCAGTACTTC,CASSQDGGFEQYF
TRBV27,.,.,TRBJ1-2,TGTGCCAGCAGTAATCGATGGACAGAGGCGGGCTACACCTTC,CASSNRWTEAGYTF
TRBV18,.,.,TRBJ1-2,TGTGCCAGCTCACCACCGGGGAGCTTACGGGATGGCTACACCTTC,CASSPPGSLRDGYTF
TRBV7-9,.,.,TRBJ2-7,TGTGCCAGCAGCTTACGGACAGACTCCTACGAGCAGTACTTC,CASSLRTDSYEQYF
TRBV2,.,.,TRBJ1-1,TGTGCCAGCAGTTTTGGTATGTCGGGTGGTTTGACTGAAGCTTTCTTT,CASSFGMSGGLTEAFF
TRBV14,.,.,TRBJ2-3,TGTGCCAGCAGCCAAGATGTACTCCTTTTCACAGATACGCAGTATTTT,CASSQDVLLFTDTQYF
TRBV19,TRBD2,.,TRBJ2-2,TGTGCCACCCAAATAGCGGGGGTAAACACCGGGGAGCTGTTTTTT,CATQIAGVNTGELFF
TRBV6-1,.,few,TRBJ2-7,TGTGCCATCCGGCTGGGGAGTGCTTACGAGCAGTACTTC,CAIRLGSAYEQYF
TRBV10-3,.,.,TRBJ2-7,TGTGCCATCAGTGACAGAAGTTCCTACGAGCAGTACTTC,CAISDRSSYEQYF
TRBV5-8,TRBD1,.,TRBJ1-1,TGTGCCAGCAACTTACCGACAGGGGAGGGAACTGAAGCTTTCTTT,CASNLPTGEGTEAFF
TRBV18,.,.,TRBJ1-1,TGTGCCAGCTCAGGCCAGGGGAACACTGAAGCTTTCTTT,CASSGQGNTEAFF
TRBV6-1,.,.,TRBJ2-7,TGTGCCAGCGAGTCCGGCTACGAGCAGTACTTC,CASESGYEQYF
TRBV27,.,.,TRBJ2-7,TGTGCCAGCAGTGGGGGGTCCTACGAGCAGTACTTC,CASSGGSYEQYF
TRBV5-1,.,.,TRBJ2-1,TGCGCCAGCAGCTTGGATCCGGGAAATGAGCAGTTCTTC,CASSLDPGNEQFF
TRBV9,.,.,TRBJ2-3,TGTGCCAGCAGCTTGGGGGCTCGGGATACGCAGTATTTT,CASSLGARDTQYF
TRBV5-6,TRBD1,.,TRBJ2-7,TGTGCCAGCAGCCCCCTGACAGGGACCCCCTACTACGAGCAGTACTTC,CASSPLTGTPYYEQYF
TRBV5-6,.,.,TRBJ1-2,TGTGCCAGCAGCTTGCGGTGGGGAGGGAGTGAAGGCTACACCTTC,CASSLRWGGSEGYTF
TRBV23-1,.,.,TRBJ2-2,TGCGCCAGCACCAGTCCCGGGGAGCTGTTTTTT,CASTSPGELFF
TRBV11-2,.,few,TRBJ1-5,TGTGCCAGCAGCCCTACAGGGAACAATCAGCCCCAGCATTTT,CASSPTGNNQPQHF
TRBV19,.,.,TRBJ2-6,TGTGCCAGTGGACAGAGTTCCATCTCTGGGGCCAACGTCCTGACTTTC,CASGQSSISGANVLTF
TRBV4-2,TRBD1,.,TRBJ2-5,TGTGCCAGCAGTGCGAGGGGGCGACCACCCAAAAAAGAGACCCAGTACTTC,CASSARGRPPKKETQYF
TRBV9,.,.,TRBJ1-1,TGTGCCAGCAGCACTACCGGGAGGGGAGGCACTGAAGCTTTCTTT,CASSTTGRGGTEAFF
TRBV29-1,.,.,TRBJ2-1,TGCAGCGTCGTACAGGGAAAGTCCTACAATGAGCAGTTCTTC,CSVVQGKSYNEQFF
TRBV10-2,.,.,TRBJ2-5,TGCGCCAGCAGTGAGTTAGGGGTCCCTCAAGAGACCCAGTACTTC,CASSELGVPQETQYF